The T cell receptor (beta chain) described here comes from a study of T-cell reconstitution after alpha-beta-depleted transplantation in children. The study's findings and limits: Where alpha-beta T cells came from about two months after transplant was reportedly several hundred expanded graft clones. Most T-cell counts and diversity one year after the transplant came from T cells that were newly produced.

In the case of this clonotype: The antigen is undetermined.

Preparation of the TCRbeta library was carried out with unique molecular identifiers. MiXCR, run by TCRdb on the PCR reads, gives a single entry per CDR3 protein. This repertoire shows 400,000 to 450,000 distinct CDR3 sequences, 43% found once; its top ten account for 25% to 30%. This receptor was taken from a girl aged 2 to 9 with aplastic anemia, due to receive a stem cell transplant. The sequencing here drew on PBMCs, taken before TCRalphabeta/CD19-depleted stem cell transplant.

The CDR3 sequence: CSVEDPSEGSQYQETQYF. The CDR3, as DNA: TGCAGCGTTGAAGATCCCTCAGAGGGGTCCCAGTACCAAGAGACCCAGTACTTC. This rearrangement joins TRBV29-1 to TRBJ2-5, with D possibly being TRBD1 or TRBD2 (5 bases each). The germline V and J ends were trimmed by 0 bases and 0 bases, with 20 bases remaining between them. Germline V gene lookup returns CDR1 SQVTM and CDR2 ANQGSEA. The CDR3 covers 18 residues.